The rows below give T cell receptor beta chains drawn from one sample of a study of shared clonotypes between healthy human individuals. TCRdb's copy holds only in-frame clones and misses some; the assay was immunoSEQ multiplex PCR. The profile covers approximately 500,000 clones, with approximately 82% appearing a single time and around 12% taken by the ten largest. Input material: PBMCs. These receptor sequences come from a middle-aged woman in good health. Some clones in this sample may be carry-over from other donors' samples. Both conserved end residues are part of each CDR3. Fields, in order: CDR3 length, V gene, CDR3 protein.

CDR3 length: 16; V gene: TRBV5-6; CDR3 protein: CASSPGGGGPYNEQFF
CDR3 length: 12; V gene: TRBV11-2; CDR3 protein: CASSLGLGEQYF
CDR3 length: 13; V gene: TRBV5-1; CDR3 protein: CASSSGLKDIQYF
CDR3 length: 12; V gene: TRBV7-8; CDR3 protein: CASSGPLGTQYF
CDR3 length: 15; V gene: TRBV6-6; CDR3 protein: CASSYKPAAQYGYTF
CDR3 length: 15; V gene: TRBV6-5; CDR3 protein: CASSRGIRNTGELFF
CDR3 length: 13; V gene: TRBV5-1; CDR3 protein: CASSLVLNEKLFF
CDR3 length: 16; V gene: TRBV28; CDR3 protein: CASPPAGGSFGNEQYF
CDR3 length: 12; V gene: TRBV5-4; CDR3 protein: CASSLGANEQYF
CDR3 length: 11; V gene: TRBV2; CDR3 protein: CASKGGGEQYF
CDR3 length: 15; V gene: TRBV28; CDR3 protein: CASRYGRGRWETQYF
CDR3 length: 14; V gene: TRBV6-5; CDR3 protein: CASRDRSSYNEQFF
CDR3 length: 16; V gene: TRBV15; CDR3 protein: CATSRDRWYGYNEQFF
CDR3 length: 13; V gene: TRBV2; CDR3 protein: CASSGGEGEAQHF
CDR3 length: 15; V gene: TRBV9; CDR3 protein: CASSVAAGGRYGYTF
CDR3 length: 15; V gene: TRBV27; CDR3 protein: CASRTGGTVTGELFF
CDR3 length: 13; V gene: TRBV11-2; CDR3 protein: CASSLELAAEAFF
CDR3 length: 15; V gene: TRBV6-5; CDR3 protein: CASSYEGTDLYGYTF
CDR3 length: 14; V gene: TRBV1; CDR3 protein: CTSTSYGGPGEQYF
CDR3 length: 18; V gene: TRBV9; CDR3 protein: CASSGPSGRAGSTDTQYF
CDR3 length: 13; V gene: TRBV5-3; CDR3 protein: CARSGSSYNEQFF
CDR3 length: 14; V gene: TRBV28; CDR3 protein: CASSVRVRSTEAFF
CDR3 length: 15; V gene: TRBV28; CDR3 protein: CASSRDRGSDQPQHF
CDR3 length: 14; V gene: TRBV28; CDR3 protein: CASSRRALNTEAFF
CDR3 length: 16; V gene: TRBV11-2; CDR3 protein: CASSLAPVGLLNEQFF
CDR3 length: 12; V gene: TRBV19; CDR3 protein: CASTPGDLEAFF
CDR3 length: 15; V gene: TRBV7-2; CDR3 protein: CASSIGTSGDNEQFF
CDR3 length: 13; V gene: TRBV10-3; CDR3 protein: CANGQGGQETQYF
CDR3 length: 15; V gene: TRBV4-3; CDR3 protein: CASSQDFQGATEAFF
CDR3 length: 15; V gene: TRBV4-1; CDR3 protein: CASSQGPTITYEQYF
CDR3 length: 15; V gene: TRBV7-9; CDR3 protein: CASSLEAGAADTQYF
CDR3 length: 15; V gene: TRBV28; CDR3 protein: CASSPGTSEYNEQFF
CDR3 length: 12; V gene: TRBV15; CDR3 protein: CATSRGRDGYTF
CDR3 length: 14; V gene: TRBV29-1; CDR3 protein: CSVLKERRNTEAFF
CDR3 length: 16; V gene: TRBV7-3; CDR3 protein: CASSLGLAGVRETQYF
CDR3 length: 14; V gene: TRBV11-3; CDR3 protein: CASRGRENTGELFF
CDR3 length: 12; V gene: TRBV7-2; CDR3 protein: CASSLKAGQQYF
CDR3 length: 14; V gene: TRBV2; CDR3 protein: CASFFDYNQETQYF
CDR3 length: 15; V gene: TRBV5-1; CDR3 protein: CASSLSAANNYGYTF
CDR3 length: 13; V gene: TRBV7-3; CDR3 protein: CASSWVATDTQYF
CDR3 length: 15; V gene: TRBV5-4; CDR3 protein: CASSFSDRGRRGYTF
CDR3 length: 14; V gene: TRBV27; CDR3 protein: CASSFTSGTGELFF
CDR3 length: 15; V gene: TRBV7-2; CDR3 protein: CASSWLGGPTDTQYF
CDR3 length: 13; V gene: TRBV18; CDR3 protein: CASSPSGEETQYF
CDR3 length: 14; V gene: TRBV15; CDR3 protein: CATSRDRGTQPQHF
CDR3 length: 17; V gene: TRBV9; CDR3 protein: CASSVATSGRATDTQYF
CDR3 length: 15; V gene: TRBV18; CDR3 protein: CASSPDGGGDEKLFF
CDR3 length: 15; V gene: TRBV6-1; CDR3 protein: CASRDGQGGTYEQYF
CDR3 length: 13; V gene: TRBV7-2; CDR3 protein: CASDPGLDNEQFF